This T cell receptor (beta chain) came from a study of cytomegalovirus exposure and HLA in healthy donors. Study findings and constraints: Rates of TCR association differed by HLA locus in a later analysis, with DRB1 highest and HLA-C lowest. Serostatus for CMV was the only available immune exposure information.

This CDR3 has 17 residues. Germline loops: CDR1 LNHDA, CDR2 SQIVND (reference sequence). Trimming took 2 bases from V and 2 from J, leaving 18 bases between them. A word on this clone: What it recognizes is unknown.

Use of 60 Vbeta and 13 Jbeta primers characterized the PCR. Generated by immunoSEQ multiplex PCR, the TCRdb table keeps only in-frame clones and is missing some. The table records roughly 97,000 clones, approximately 73% of them present only once. The chain uses TRBV19 and TRBJ2-5; the D is unclear. The sequencing input was PBMCs. The TCR comes from a man aged 40-55 years in good health and CMV-seronegative. In nucleotides, the CDR3 is TGTGCCAGTAGTATAAGTGGAGTCGACCTACTTCAAGAGACCCAGTACTTC. Amino acid sequence: CASSISGVDLLQETQYF.